These 20 T cell receptor beta chains were all obtained from the same sample, sequenced in a study of T cell changes during pregnancy in multiple sclerosis. Profiling relied on immunoSEQ multiplex PCR, and the TCRdb table lists in-frame clones only, not all of them. The data contain tens of thousands of clones, 90% to 95% of them singletons. The sample was peripheral blood, taken before pregnancy. These TCRs come from a female donor with multiple sclerosis, enrolled in a pregnancy study.

The chain recombines TRBV28 with TRBJ1-5, with D possibly being TRBD1 (6 bases). The CDR3 runs to 18 residues. Deletions cut 5 bases from V and 2 bases from J, with 22 bases between. Germline V CDR1 and CDR2: MDHEN, SYDVKM. The CDR3 reads CASSVGAPTGRGNQPQHF. Written as DNA, the CDR3 is TGTGCCAGCAGTGTTGGTGCCCCCACAGGGAGGGGCAATCAGCCCCAGCATTTT. The complete variable domain, with remaining parts taken from reference TRBV28 and TRBJ1-5, reads DVKVTQSSRYLVKRTGEKVFLECVQDMDHENMFWYRQDPGLGLRLIYFSYDVKMKEKGDIPEGYSVSREKKERFSLILESASTNQTSMYLCASSVGAPTGRGNQPQHFGDGTRLSIL.

The genes are TRBV7-2 and TRBJ1-1; maybe TRBD1 (5 bases). The CDR3 covers 13 residues. CDR1 is SGHTA and CDR2 is FQGNSA in the germline V gene. V was cut by 0 bases and J by 7 bases, with 9 bases left in between. In nucleotides, the CDR3 is TGTGCCAGCAGCTTAGCCTGGGGGGATGAAGCTTTCTTT. This gives the protein CASSLAWGDEAFF.

DNA of the CDR3: TGTGCCAGCAGTGTCGGGGGGCCGGGTAATGAAAAACTGTTTTTT. Translation: CASSVGGPGNEKLFF. V and J are TRBV2 and TRBJ1-4; D is possibly TRBD1 (6 bases). Germline lookup yields CDR1 SNHLY and CDR2 FYNNEI. The CDR3 contains 15 residues. V shed 4 bases and J shed 4 bases, with 13 bases lying between them. The whole variable domain, filled in from reference TRBV2 and TRBJ1-4, reads EPEVTQTPSHQVTQMGQEVILRCVPISNHLYFYWYRQILGQKVEFLVSFYNNEISEKSEIFDDQFSVERPDGSNFTLKIRSTKLEDSAMYFCASSVGGPGNEKLFFGSGTQLSVL.

The rearrangement joins TRBV7-2 to TRBJ1-5; possibly TRBD1 for D (6 bases). This CDR3 region has 18 residues. The V end lost 4 bases, the J end lost 3 bases, and 22 bases lay between the germline ends. Germline loops: CDR1 SGHTA, CDR2 FQGNSA. The CDR3 DNA reads TGTGCCAGCAGCTCCAACGCGCGAACAGGGCCTAACAATCAGCCCCAGCATTTT. Protein product: CASSSNARTGPNNQPQHF.

This clone was counted once. J is TRBJ2-1 and V is TRBV6-5; 13 nucleotides agree with TRBD2. This CDR3 spans 13 amino acids. Looked up from germline, CDR1 is MNHEY and CDR2 is SVGAGI. Germline trimming cut 6 bases from V and 12 bases from J; bases unmatched to any gene: 5. CDR3 region: CASSQGTSGTQFF. CDR3 DNA: TGTGCCAGCAGCCAAGGGACTAGCGGGACGCAGTTCTTC.

The V call is TRBV27, the J call TRBJ2-2, with 9 bases lining up with TRBD1. The trim removed 4 bases at V and 0 bases at J, leaving 6 bases unmatched. In germline, CDR1 is MNHEY, CDR2 SMNVEV (reference sequence). There are 17 residues in the CDR3. The CDR3 nucleotides read TGTGCCAGCAGTTCCTCGGGACAGGGCACGAACACCGGGGAGCTGTTTTTT. It is translated as CASSSSGQGTNTGELFF.

This chain joins TRBV4-2 and TRBJ2-3; TRBD2 matches at 11 bases. CDR3 length equals 16 residues. Germline V gene sequence: CDR1 LGHNA, CDR2 YNFKEQ. Trimming cost V 2 bases and J 5 bases; bases outside gene matches: 6. The CDR3 DNA reads TGTGCCAGCAGCCAACTTAGCGGGAGGGCCGTAGATACGCAGTATTTT. It translates to CASSQLSGRAVDTQYF.

The chain combines TRBV18 with TRBJ2-6, with D tentatively TRBD2 (6 bases). This CDR3 comprises 17 residues. Germline-derived CDR1 and CDR2 are KGHSH and LQKENI. V was shortened by 5 bases and J by 0 bases, with 14 bases between the two germline ends. The CDR3 is CASSALGGSSGANVLTF. CDR3 bases: TGTGCCAGCTCAGCCCTCGGGGGATCCTCTGGGGCCAACGTCCTGACTTTC.

The V and J genes are TRBV5-6 and TRBJ2-7, with TRBD2 matching over 8 bases. Germline assignment: CDR1 SGHDT and CDR2 YYEEEE. There are 16 residues in the CDR3. The V segment lost 0 bases and the J segment 1 base; nucleotides outside the gene matches: 6. The CDR3 loop is CASSLAPGGGSYEQYF. CDR3 bases: TGTGCCAGCAGCTTGGCCCCCGGGGGGGGGTCCTACGAGCAGTACTTC.

CDR3 bases: TGCGCCAGCAGCCATCCTGAGACAGGGGGATTGTACCAAGAGACCCAGTACTTC. It translates to CASSHPETGGLYQETQYF. The genes are TRBV4-1 and TRBJ2-5, with 9 bases aligning to TRBD1. The CDR3 is 18 amino acids. Unmatched junction bases numbered 11, after V lost 3 bases and J lost 0 bases. Germline V CDR1 and CDR2: MGHRA, YSYEKL.

The V and J genes are TRBV5-1 and TRBJ2-1; 7 nucleotides align to TRBD1. V was clipped by 1 base and J by 6 bases; unmatched bases: 4. From germline, CDR1 is SGHRS and CDR2 YFSETQ. This CDR3 has 14 amino acids. CDR3 protein: CASSLNRGGNEQFF. The CDR3, as DNA: TGCGCCAGCAGCTTGAACAGGGGTGGCAATGAGCAGTTCTTC.

The rearrangement links TRBV6-4 to TRBJ1-6, with 7 nucleotides matching TRBD1. Per the germline V gene, CDR1 is MRHNA and CDR2 is SNTAGT. With V trimmed by 3 bases and J by 7 bases, 3 bases remained unmatched. The length of the CDR3 is 14 residues. The CDR3 bases are TGTGCCAGCAGTGAATCACAGGGGAATTCACCCCTCCACTTT. Protein sequence: CASSESQGNSPLHF.

The table lists this clone with a count of one. The chain uses TRBV5-1 and TRBJ2-5; tentative D call: TRBD2 (5 bases). The CDR3 runs 14 residues. CDR1 SGHRS and CDR2 YFSETQ come from the germline V gene. V was clipped by 4 bases and J by 7 bases, with 17 bases between them. This chain's CDR3 is CASSLDSPRGTQYF. CDR3 coding DNA: TGCGCCAGCAGCCTGGACTCCCCCCGGGGGACCCAGTACTTC.

This chain uses TRBV7-2 with TRBJ2-7; maybe TRBD2 (7 bases). This CDR3 region has 14 residues. Germline-derived CDR1 and CDR2 are SGHTA and FQGNSA. The ends were cut back, 5 bases at V and 5 bases at J, with 16 bases in the middle. This chain's CDR3 is CASSPRGASDEQYF. CDR3 nucleotides: TGTGCCAGCAGCCCACGGGGGGCGAGCGACGAGCAGTACTTC.

The V gene is TRBV4-1, the J gene TRBJ2-3; tentatively, D is TRBD1 (5 bases). This CDR3 comprises 17 residues. Trimming removed 0 bases from V and 1 base from J, with 14 bases in between. The germline V gene has CDR1 MGHRA and CDR2 YSYEKL. The CDR3 is CASSQDIAGHGTDTQYF. DNA for the CDR3: TGCGCCAGCAGCCAAGATATCGCAGGGCACGGCACAGATACGCAGTATTTT.

This chain's CDR3 is CASSLTDMYEQYF. CDR3 nucleotides: TGTGCCAGCAGCCTAACCGACATGTACGAGCAGTACTTC. The chain is built from TRBV11-2 and TRBJ2-7; no reliable D call. The V end lost 5 bases, the J end lost 4 bases, and 12 bases lay between the germline ends. Germline-derived CDR1 and CDR2 are SGHAT and FQNNGV. This CDR3 is built from 13 residues.

The V call is TRBV29-1, the J call TRBJ1-4; possibly TRBD1 for D (6 bases). Trimming took 6 bases from V and 4 from J, leaving 15 bases between them. Germline lookup yields CDR1 SQVTM and CDR2 ANQGSEA. CDR3 length: 14 amino acids. The CDR3 loop reads CSVHRTGFNEKLFF. CDR3 DNA sequence: TGCAGCGTGCACAGAACAGGGTTTAATGAAAAACTGTTTTTT.

The chain carries TRBV18 and TRBJ2-4, with TRBD2 as a possible D gene (5 bases). CDR3 length equals 14 residues. Per the germline V gene, CDR1 is KGHSH and CDR2 is LQKENI. Trimming pared 2 bases from V and 7 bases from J, leaving 12 bases between. The DNA for the CDR3 is TGTGCCAGCTCACCAACGGCACAGCGGAACATTCAGTACTTC. Encoded protein: CASSPTAQRNIQYF.

The table lists this clone with a count of one. The rearrangement joins TRBV28 to TRBJ2-5; no reliable D call. Trimming shortened V by 7 bases and J by 1 base, and 16 bases separated the two germline ends. Germline assignment: CDR1 MDHEN and CDR2 SYDVKM. This CDR3 has 15 residues. The CDR3 region is CASTAASGIQETQYF. The CDR3 DNA follows: TGTGCCAGCACCGCCGCCTCGGGTATCCAAGAGACCCAGTACTTC.

The count of this clone is one. The chain employs TRBV27 and TRBJ2-7; no definite D call. The CDR3 runs to 13 residues. Trimming left V 5 bases short and J 3 bases short, with 11 bases between. The germline gives CDR1 MNHEY, CDR2 SMNVEV (reference sequence). CDR3 sequence reads: CASSGGTYYEQYF. The CDR3 DNA follows: TGTGCCAGCAGTGGTGGTACCTACTACGAGCAGTACTTC.